The 25 T cell receptor beta chains reported below all come from one sample, sequenced in a study of OX40 agonist ivuxolimab in advanced cancers. The protocol used for the library was the immunoSEQ multiplex PCR assay. Not all clones reach the TCRdb copy of this immuneACCESS table, which keeps in-frame sequences only. Checked studies attribute under half of the gap to unresolved V genes and leave the rest unexplained. The sample table lists tens of thousands of clones, about 81% of them with a count of one. The top ten clonotypes cover around a quarter of the sample. The source material was CD4+ or CD8+ T cells sorted from blood, sampled in a trial of the OX40 agonist ivuxolimab. The receptors derive from an adult with an advanced solid tumor such as melanoma, head and neck, liver or kidney cancer.

The chain combines TRBV7-6 with TRBJ2-1; 7 bases line up with TRBD2. Losses at the gene ends were 5 bases for V and 0 bases for J; bases not matched to a gene: 4. CDR1 is SGHVS and CDR2 is FNYEAQ in the germline V gene. This CDR3 is built from 15 residues. The CDR3 DNA is TGTGCCAGCAGCACCGGGGGGAGCTCCTACAATGAGCAGTTCTTC. It is translated as CASSTGGSSYNEQFF.

The V and J genes are TRBV4-3 and TRBJ1-1; D remains ambiguous. Trimming removed 1 base from V and 7 bases from J, with 16 bases in between. The CDR3 sequence is 15 residues long. Germline V CDR1 and CDR2: LGHNA, YSLEER. The DNA of the CDR3 is TGCGCCAGCAGCCAAGCAGACCAGGCCCCCGGTGAAGCTTTCTTT. As protein: CASSQADQAPGEAFF.

This clone is medium-sized within its sample. The chain combines TRBV14 with TRBJ2-1, with unresolved D. Per germline, CDR1 SGHDN and CDR2 FVKESK. This CDR3 has 14 amino acids. The V end lost 1 base, the J end lost 3 bases, and 7 bases lay between the germline ends. The CDR3 spells CASSQVGIYNEQFF. The CDR3 DNA reads TGTGCCAGCAGCCAAGTTGGGATCTACAATGAGCAGTTCTTC. The whole variable domain, remainder taken from reference TRBV14 and TRBJ2-1, is EAGVTQFPSHSVIEKGQTVTLRCDPISGHDNLYWYRRVMGKEIKFLLHFVKESKQDESGMPNNRFLAERTGGTYSTLKVQPAELEDSGVYFCASSQVGIYNEQFFGPGTRLTVL.

The chain recombines TRBV5-1 with TRBJ2-1; 8 bases map to TRBD2. The V segment lost 3 bases and the J segment 6 bases; nucleotides outside the gene matches: 2. In germline, CDR1 is SGHRS, CDR2 YFSETQ. The CDR3 has 13 amino acids. CDR3 in DNA: TGCGCCAGCAGCTGGACTAGCCCCAATGAGCAGTTCTTC. This translates into CASSWTSPNEQFF.

The rearrangement joins TRBV13 to TRBJ2-3; a weak D match, TRBD1 (5 bases). CDR3 size: 14 residues. The V end lost 5 bases, the J end lost 1 base, and 10 bases lay between the germline ends. Germline values: CDR1 PRHDT, CDR2 FYEKMQ (reference sequence). CDR3 DNA: TGTGCCAGCAGCGTCCTAGGGGGCACAGATACGCAGTATTTT. Translating it yields CASSVLGGTDTQYF.

V and J are TRBV7-2 and TRBJ1-4; perhaps TRBD1 as D (6 bases). The germline V gene encodes CDR1 SGHTA and CDR2 FQGNSA. The CDR3 length is 15 residues. V was pared by 1 base and J by 8 bases, with 14 bases between. The CDR3 coding sequence is TGTGCCAGCAGCTTAGGCGGGGGGCGGGAGGAAAAACTGTTTTTT. This sequence encodes CASSLGGGREEKLFF.

J is TRBJ1-3 and V is TRBV28; 7 bases line up with TRBD1. V was pared by 6 bases and J by 0 bases, with 11 bases of the junction left unmatched. The CDR3 has 17 residues. Germline lookup yields CDR1 MDHEN and CDR2 SYDVKM. CDR3 nucleotides: TGTGCCAGCAGCCGTCCGGGACAGTTCGTCTCTGGAAACACCATATATTTT. Translating it yields CASSRPGQFVSGNTIYF.

This sequence joins TRBV30 and TRBJ1-1; D is possibly TRBD1 (6 bases). Trimming left V 4 bases short and J 4 bases short, with 22 bases between. Germline V gene sequence: CDR1 GTSNPN, CDR2 SVGIG (reference sequence). The CDR3 runs to 16 residues. Here the CDR3 DNA reads TGTGCCTGGAATAAGATCACAGGGCCCCGTGGCACTGAAGCTTTCTTT. Residues: CAWNKITGPRGTEAFF.

This clone is a singleton in its sample. This sequence joins TRBV6-1 and TRBJ2-5; D is uncertain. The assigned J gene may be wrong: the sequence end matches TRBJ2-7 better. The CDR3 runs to 14 residues. Germline loops: CDR1 MNHNS, CDR2 SASEGT. The CDR3 protein is CASSEALAAYEQYF. DNA for the CDR3: TGTGCCAGCAGTGAAGCTCTGGCAGCCTACGAGCAGTACTTC.

The chain joins TRBV7-9 to TRBJ1-5; 9 bases are shared with TRBD1. CDR3 length: 15 amino acids. The germline CDR1 and CDR2 sequences are SEHNR and FQNEAQ (reference sequence). V lost 1 base, J lost 7 bases, and 5 bases stayed unmatched. CDR3 sequence (DNA): TGTGCCAGCAGCTTAGGGGACAGGGAAAGACAGCCCCAGCATTTT. It encodes CASSLGDRERQPQHF.

The rearrangement uses TRBV2 and TRBJ1-5; D possibly corresponds to TRBD1 (5 bases). Germline V gives CDR1 SNHLY, CDR2 FYNNEI. V was cut by 6 bases and J by 0 bases, with 12 bases left in between. This CDR3 is built from 15 residues. The CDR3 DNA sequence: TGTGCCAGCAGCGACAGTATTTATAGCAATCAGCCCCAGCATTTT. Translated, it gives CASSDSIYSNQPQHF.

This clone has a single count. V is TRBV5-1 and J is TRBJ2-3, with TRBD2 matching 9 bases. The CDR3 has 17 residues. In germline, CDR1 is SGHRS, CDR2 YFSETQ. Trimming at V came to 4 bases and at J to 2 bases, leaving 11 bases not matched to a gene. CDR3 in DNA: TGCGCCAGCAGCGAGGACGTAGCGGGGGTTATCACAGATACGCAGTATTTT. As protein: CASSEDVAGVITDTQYF.

The V call is TRBV6-5, the J call TRBJ2-7; a weak D match, TRBD1 (5 bases). Trimming pared 10 bases from V and 5 bases from J, leaving 9 bases between. Germline V lookup: CDR1 MNHEY, CDR2 SVGAGI. This CDR3 comprises 10 residues. The CDR3 sequence is CANQGDEQYF. In nucleotides, the CDR3 is TGTGCCAATCAGGGTGACGAGCAGTACTTC.

The chain joins TRBV28 to TRBJ2-6, with D uncertain. The CDR3 covers 15 residues. Trimming pared 2 bases from V and 0 bases from J, leaving 5 bases between. Germline V CDR1 and CDR2: MDHEN, SYDVKM. The CDR3 DNA sequence: TGTGCCAGCAGTTTAAGTAGCTCTGGGGCCAACGTCCTGACTTTC. It encodes CASSLSSSGANVLTF.

This sequence joins TRBV4-1 and TRBJ2-7; D is unclear. Germline V gene sequence: CDR1 MGHRA, CDR2 YSYEKL. The CDR3 is 13 amino acids. V was pared by 3 bases and J by 3 bases, with 9 bases between. This CDR3 reads CASSQPGFYEQYF. CDR3 bases: TGCGCCAGCAGCCAGCCGGGTTTCTACGAGCAGTACTTC.

The chain recombines TRBV29-1 with TRBJ1-2; 8 nucleotides line up with TRBD1. V was clipped by 8 bases and J by 8 bases; unmatched bases: 16. The germline gives CDR1 SQVTM, CDR2 ANQGSEA. The CDR3 totals 14 residues. CDR3 sequence: CSTDNWDRSPGYTF. The CDR3 DNA reads as TGCAGCACTGACAACTGGGACAGGAGCCCAGGCTACACCTTC.

This sequence joins TRBV18 and TRBJ1-5, with no clear D. This CDR3 comprises 16 residues. The V gene's germline CDR1 is KGHSH and CDR2 LQKENI. Deletions cut 4 bases from V and 7 bases from J, with 20 bases between. CDR3 in DNA: TGTGCCAGCTCACTCATAAGAGACTCCCTTGGCCAGCCCCAGCATTTT. It translates to CASSLIRDSLGQPQHF.

The chain carries TRBV5-1 and TRBJ1-2; D gene unclear. Trimming stripped 4 bases from V and 1 base from J, with 14 bases between. This CDR3 is 15 amino acids long. CDR1 and CDR2 (germline): SGHRS, YFSETQ. The CDR3 region is CASSLGRANNYGYTF. The CDR3 coding sequence is TGCGCCAGCAGCCTTGGACGGGCTAATAACTATGGCTACACCTTC.

The chain links TRBV10-3 to TRBJ1-3; D remains ambiguous. V lost 10 bases, J lost 4 bases, and 8 bases lay in between. The germline V gene has CDR1 ENHRY and CDR2 SYGVKD. The CDR3 runs 11 residues. The CDR3 loop reads CATFRGNTIYF. CDR3 DNA: TGTGCCACATTTAGGGGAAACACCATATATTTT.

This clone was found once. J is TRBJ2-3 and V is TRBV7-3, with 7 bases fitting TRBD2. The CDR3 is 16 amino acids. CDR1 SGHTA and CDR2 FQGTGA come from the germline V gene. J was trimmed by 2 bases and V by 5 bases; bases with no gene match: 10. CDR3 loop: CASSPSGGSPTDTQYF. Written as DNA, the CDR3 is TGTGCCAGCAGCCCGTCTGGCGGGAGTCCCACAGATACGCAGTATTTT.

This clone was found a few times. V usage is TRBV13 and J usage is TRBJ1-6, with 9 bases aligning to TRBD1. The trim removed 5 bases at V and 8 bases at J, leaving 4 bases unmatched. Germline V lookup: CDR1 PRHDT, CDR2 FYEKMQ (reference sequence). The CDR3 has 14 residues. The CDR3 region is CASSRGQGDSPLHF. The CDR3 nucleotides are TGTGCCAGCAGCCGGGGACAGGGAGATTCACCCCTCCACTTT.

V usage is TRBV4-1 and J usage is TRBJ2-5; D tentatively fits TRBD1 or TRBD2 (5 bases each). In germline, CDR1 is MGHRA, CDR2 YSYEKL. There are 14 residues in the CDR3. The V gene lost 2 bases and the J gene lost 3 bases, with 10 bases spanning the gap. The CDR3 spells CASSQLGPKETQYF. The CDR3 region has the DNA TGCGCCAGCAGCCAATTGGGACCCAAAGAGACCCAGTACTTC.

The chain carries TRBV30 and TRBJ2-7; TRBD1 matches 7 bases. V trimming: 5 bases; J trimming: 6 bases; junction bases outside the gene matches: 10. Germline V CDR1 and CDR2: GTSNPN, SVGIG (reference sequence). The CDR3 length is 13 residues. The CDR3 region has the DNA TGTGCCTGGGCCGGGACAGTGGCCGCCGAGCAGTACTTC. It specifies CAWAGTVAAEQYF.

The rearrangement uses TRBV7-8 and TRBJ1-1; D uncertain. In germline, CDR1 is SGHVS, CDR2 FQNEAQ. This CDR3 contains 13 residues. With 1 base removed from V and 8 bases from J, the gap between germline ends came to 11 bases. The CDR3 nucleotides are TGTGCCAGCAGCTTAGGGATGGCCCGAGAAGCTTTCTTT. This translates into CASSLGMAREAFF.

The chain employs TRBV7-6 and TRBJ2-1; TRBD2 matches 13 bases. J gave up 15 bases and V 1 base, and 12 bases lay outside the gene matches. The CDR3 is 16 residues long. CDR1 and CDR2 (germline): SGHVS, FNYEAQ. CDR3 amino acids: CASSLGAGTSGIQAFF. CDR3 coding DNA: TGTGCCAGCAGCTTAGGAGCCGGGACTAGCGGGATCCAAGCGTTCTTC.